A selection of T cell receptor beta chains follows, all from one sample in a study of T cell repertoires in cytomegalovirus infection. TCRdb fed the reads into MiXCR, producing one record per CDR3 protein. The sample holds about 160,000 distinct CDR3 sequences, about a fifth seen once. Their antigens are not known. The sequences come from CD8+ T cells from cultured PBMCs, collected from culture after CMV antigen stimulation. The source is a human donor in good health (CMV status not recorded). Some clones in this sample may be carry-over from other donors' samples. Both conserved end residues are part of each CDR3. The D gene is left open where the match is weak. Size tells how often a clone was seen (once, few, many) or the class of an expanded clone, and some rows leave it out.

V	size	J	D	DNA	CDR3
TRBV9	NA	TRBJ2-2	NA	TGTGCCAGCAGCGTAGGAGGAGGGGGCGGCGGGGAGCTGTTTTTT	CASSVGGGGGGELFF
TRBV7-9	NA	TRBJ1-1	NA	TGTGCCAGCAGCGTGACCGGGACCCGGGACACTGAAGCTTTCTTT	CASSVTGTRDTEAFF
TRBV12-3/TRBV12-4	NA	TRBJ1-6	NA	TGTGCCAGCAGTTTAGGTTACGGGGGCGAAGATAATTCACCCCTCCACTTT	CASSLGYGGEDNSPLHF
TRBV7-8	many	TRBJ2-4	NA	TGTGCCAGCAGCTTAGCGCGCGGGTGGGACGGAGTCAAAAACATTCAGTACTTC	CASSLARGWDGVKNIQYF
TRBV5-1	few	TRBJ2-7	TRBD2	TGCGCCAGCAGCCCGGGACTAGCGGGGGGCATTAGCTCCTACGAGCAGTACTTC	CASSPGLAGGISSYEQYF
TRBV28	NA	TRBJ1-3	TRBD1	TGTGCCAGCAGCCGCACCAGGGACAGGATTCTTGGAAACACCATATATTTT	CASSRTRDRILGNTIYF
TRBV7-8	NA	TRBJ1-2	NA	TGTGCCAGCAGCTTCGGGAGCCCCAGCTATGGCTACACCTTC	CASSFGSPSYGYTF
TRBV7-9	NA	TRBJ2-3	NA	TGTGCCACCGGGGGTGAGGAGGGCCTTGGAGATACGCAGTATTTT	CATGGEEGLGDTQYF
TRBV7-9	few	TRBJ1-5	TRBD1	TGTGCCAGCAGTCCGACAGGGAGCAATCAGCCCCAGCATTTT	CASSPTGSNQPQHF
TRBV6-2/TRBV6-3	NA	TRBJ2-1	TRBD1	TGTGCCAGCAGTTACGCGCCAGGGGGCTCTGAGCAGTTCTTC	CASSYAPGGSEQFF
TRBV7-2	few	TRBJ2-5	NA	TGTGCCAGCAGCTACTCTTGGGAACAAGAGACCCAGTACTTC	CASSYSWEQETQYF
TRBV27	NA	TRBJ1-1	TRBD1	TGTGCCAGCAGAGCCGACAGGGGGCGGGTAACTGAAGCTTTCTTT	CASRADRGRVTEAFF
TRBV13	few	TRBJ1-4	NA	TGTGCCAGCAATCAGGGGCCTAATGAAAAACTGTTTTTT	CASNQGPNEKLFF
TRBV28	few	TRBJ1-1	NA	TGTGCCAGCAGTTTAACCCTCGTACTGAGGGAGCGGGACACTGAAGCTTTCTTT	CASSLTLVLRERDTEAFF
TRBV12-3/TRBV12-4	NA	TRBJ1-6	NA	TGTGCCAGCAGTCGTCTCCAGAACCGCCTGTATTCACCCCTCCACTTT	CASSRLQNRLYSPLHF
TRBV7-8	few	TRBJ2-5	TRBD2	TGTGCCAGCAGCTTTAGCGGGGGGGCCTTGGAGACCCAGTACTTC	CASSFSGGALETQYF
TRBV7-6	NA	TRBJ2-7	TRBD1	TGTGCCAGCAGCTCCCGGGACAGCTACTCCTACGAGCAGTACTTC	CASSSRDSYSYEQYF
TRBV15	NA	TRBJ1-1	NA	TGTGCCACCAGCATGGAGGGATCTTGGACTGAAGCTTTCTTT	CATSMEGSWTEAFF